The 29 T cell receptor beta chains given below trace back to one sample, sequenced in a study of shared T cell receptors in the human thymus. Some clones are missing from TCRdb's copy, which holds only in-frame ones; the method was immunoSEQ multiplex PCR. The data hold 500,000 to 850,000 clones, with over 75% observed a single time. Separately, the same data were catalogued under a study of human thymus T cells.

Sequencing was carried out using thymocytes. These receptors all stem from a boy younger than two with a congenital heart defect.

V gene TRBV4-3 combines with J gene TRBJ2-1; 12 bases fit TRBD2. Germline-derived CDR1 and CDR2 are LGHNA and YSLEER. The V gene end was trimmed by 4 bases and the J gene end by 9 bases; junction bases not matched to a gene: 7. The CDR3 extends over 15 amino acids. In nucleotides, the CDR3 is TGCGCCAGCAGCCTACGACTAGCGGGAGTGGGTGAGCAGTTCTTC. Its protein is CASSLRLAGVGEQFF.

The rearrangement joins TRBV13 to TRBJ2-3, with 14 bases matching TRBD2. V was clipped by 5 bases and J by 1 base; unmatched bases: 5. CDR3 size: 17 residues. From germline, CDR1 is PRHDT and CDR2 FYEKMQ (reference sequence). The CDR3 region has the DNA TGTGCCAGCAGCACCCAGACTAGCGGGGGGGGCACAGATACGCAGTATTTT. Translation: CASSTQTSGGGTDTQYF.

The gene calls are TRBV6-4 and TRBJ2-1, with 13 bases lining up with TRBD2. The V gene end was trimmed by 8 bases and the J gene end by 2 bases; junction bases not matched to a gene: 9. The CDR3 runs 17 residues. Germline CDR1 MRHNA, CDR2 SNTAGT. CDR3 sequence: CASSRLAGGIPYNEQFF. The CDR3 DNA follows: TGTGCCAGCTCGCGACTAGCGGGAGGAATCCCCTACAATGAGCAGTTCTTC.

The rearrangement joins TRBV6-5 to TRBJ2-7; TRBD1 matches 7 bases. Germline CDR1 MNHEY, CDR2 SVGAGI. V was clipped by 10 bases and J by 0 bases; unmatched bases: 9. This CDR3 comprises 14 residues. The CDR3 bases are TGTGCCACAAGCTTGGGGGACAGCTCCTACGAGCAGTACTTC. Translated: CATSLGDSSYEQYF.

The chain couples TRBV12-5 to TRBJ1-3; D is unclear. There are 13 residues in the CDR3. Germline CDR1 reads LGHNT; CDR2 reads FRNRAP. The germline V and J ends were trimmed by 6 bases and 0 bases, with 6 bases remaining between them. The CDR3 region has the DNA TGTGCTAGTGGACTGAGCTCTGGAAACACCATATATTTT. This translates into CASGLSSGNTIYF.

This sequence joins TRBV6-5 and TRBJ1-3; no clear D gene. The V and J ends lost 0 bases and 0 bases respectively, with 9 bases between them. There are 16 residues in the CDR3. Germline V gene data show CDR1 as MNHEY and CDR2 as SVGAGI. CDR3 in DNA: TGTGCCAGCAGTTACTCTGGAGATTCCTCTGGAAACACCATATATTTT. Translated: CASSYSGDSSGNTIYF.

The J gene is TRBJ1-1, the V gene TRBV5-5; maybe TRBD1 (5 bases). V was pared by 0 bases and J by 3 bases, with 9 bases between. Germline CDR1 reads SGHKS; CDR2 reads YYEKEE (reference sequence). CDR3 length: 14 amino acids. The CDR3 coding sequence is TGTGCCAGCAGCTTGGACGGCAGGGACACTGAAGCTTTCTTT. This sequence encodes CASSLDGRDTEAFF.

About this clone itself: This CDR3 is also generated by other DNA sequences in the sample. V is TRBV6-1 and J is TRBJ1-5; D call uncertain. Trimming pared 3 bases from V and 2 bases from J, leaving 8 bases between. The germline gives CDR1 MNHNS, CDR2 SASEGT. This CDR3 has 14 residues. CDR3 sequence: CASSDRGGNQPQHF. The CDR3 nucleotides are TGTGCCAGCAGTGACCGCGGGGGCAATCAGCCCCAGCATTTT.

In its sample, this clone was seen once. The rearrangement uses TRBV6-1 and TRBJ1-4; TRBD1 is a possible D gene (5 bases). This CDR3 contains 15 residues. Trimming pared 4 bases from V and 8 bases from J, leaving 17 bases between. CDR1 and CDR2 (germline): MNHNS, SASEGT. In nucleotides, the CDR3 is TGTGCCAGCAGTGCCCTCAGGGAGGGAGGCGAAAAACTGTTTTTT. Amino acid sequence: CASSALREGGEKLFF.

The V call is TRBV7-6, the J call TRBJ2-1; D perhaps matches TRBD2 (5 bases). The CDR3 extends over 14 amino acids. Germline V gene lookup returns CDR1 SGHVS and CDR2 FNYEAQ. V was cut by 3 bases and J by 0 bases, with 6 bases left in between. The DNA of the CDR3 is TGTGCCAGCAGCTTTCGGGGCTCCTACAATGAGCAGTTCTTC. Its protein product is CASSFRGSYNEQFF.

Of note for this clone: The junction does not match germline at one end; this may be a read error. J is TRBJ2-5 and V is TRBV5-1; D is perhaps TRBD2 (6 bases). Per germline, CDR1 SGHRS and CDR2 YFSETQ. The CDR3 has 12 residues. The CDR3 DNA is TGCGCCAGCAGCCCCCCGGGGGAGTCAGGGCACTTC. It encodes CASSPPGESGHF.

The V gene is TRBV12-5, the J gene TRBJ2-4; TRBD1 matches 7 bases. The germline gives CDR1 LGHNT, CDR2 FRNRAP. The CDR3 is made up of 15 amino acids. Trimming removed 6 bases from V and 2 bases from J; junction bases left unmatched: 7. The CDR3 loop is CASGLPQGTKNIQYF. DNA for the CDR3: TGTGCTAGTGGCTTACCACAGGGGACCAAAAACATTCAGTACTTC.

This chain links TRBV4-1 with TRBJ2-1; D possibly corresponds to TRBD2 (5 bases). Germline V CDR1 and CDR2: MGHRA, YSYEKL. This CDR3 is 16 amino acids long. V lost 4 bases and J lost 3, with 16 bases in between. The CDR3: CASSRPSEGIYNEQFF. The CDR3 bases are TGCGCCAGCAGCCGTCCCTCTGAGGGAATCTACAATGAGCAGTTCTTC.

J is TRBJ2-1 and V is TRBV12-5; 8 nucleotides agree with TRBD2. Germline V gene sequence: CDR1 LGHNT, CDR2 FRNRAP. Trimming took 1 base from V and 0 from J; bases not matched to a gene: 8. This CDR3 spans 18 amino acids. The DNA of the CDR3 is TGTGCTAGTGGTTTGGCCCGAACCGGGACTAGCTCCTACAATGAGCAGTTCTTC. As protein: CASGLARTGTSSYNEQFF.

This rearrangement joins TRBV14 to TRBJ2-3; 10 bases align to TRBD2. Germline V gives CDR1 SGHDN, CDR2 FVKESK. The CDR3 sequence is 17 residues long. The ends lost 3 bases at V and 4 bases at J; junction bases unmatched: 10. CDR3 DNA: TGTGCCAGCAGCCAGCGCCCACCTAGCGGGAGCGCAGATACGCAGTATTTT. This translates into CASSQRPPSGSADTQYF.

The chain is built from TRBV4-3 and TRBJ2-2, with TRBD1 matching 12 bases. CDR1 and CDR2 (germline): LGHNA, YSLEER. There are 16 residues in the CDR3. Unmatched junction bases numbered 6, after V lost 3 bases and J lost 7 bases. This CDR3 reads CASSQPGTGGFGELFF. The CDR3 DNA reads TGCGCCAGCAGCCAGCCCGGGACAGGGGGCTTCGGGGAGCTGTTTTTT.

The genes are TRBV5-1 and TRBJ1-4, with 8 bases lining up with TRBD1. Trimming removed 0 bases from V and 7 bases from J; junction bases left unmatched: 5. This CDR3 is 15 amino acids long. CDR1 is SGHRS and CDR2 is YFSETQ in the germline V gene. CDR3 region: CASSLGDRQGEKLFF. CDR3 coding DNA: TGCGCCAGCAGCTTGGGGGACAGGCAGGGTGAAAAACTGTTTTTT.

This clone came up once. The rearrangement links TRBV15 to TRBJ2-1; tentative D call: TRBD1 (6 bases). The CDR3 runs 15 residues. Trimming pared 4 bases from V and 5 bases from J, leaving 15 bases between. CDR1 and CDR2 from the germline V gene are LNHNV and YYDKDF (reference sequence). In nucleotides, the CDR3 is TGTGCCACCAGCAAGACCGGACAGCTCAACAATGAGCAGTTCTTC. Encoded protein: CATSKTGQLNNEQFF.

Notes on this clone: Germline is not matched at one junction end, which may reflect a read error. Other DNA sequences of this sample code for an identical CDR3. The chain has TRBV4-3 and TRBJ1-6; TRBD1 matches 7 bases. The CDR3 loop spans 18 amino acids. Germline V gene sequence: CDR1 LGHNA, CDR2 YSLEER. The CDR3 sequence: CASSPGFDRVPYNSPLHF. DNA for the CDR3: TGCGCCAGCAGCCCGGGGTTTGACAGGGTTCCCTATAATTCCCCCCTCCACTTT.

In the case of this clone: One end of the junction fails to match germline, which may point to a read error. The chain has TRBV14 and TRBJ2-1; the D is unclear. The CDR3 covers 14 residues. Germline CDR1 and CDR2: SGHDN and FVKESK. The CDR3 region is CASSQELGYNEQFF. The CDR3 coding sequence is TGCGCCAGCAGCCAAGAACTCGGCTACAATGAGCAGTTCTTC.

The gene calls are TRBV6-6 and TRBJ2-7; unclear D gene. Germline V gene lookup returns CDR1 MNHNY and CDR2 SVGAGI (reference sequence). Trimming removed 4 bases from V and 5 bases from J, with 15 bases in between. This CDR3 has 14 residues. Here the CDR3 DNA reads TGTGCCAGCAGTTCCGATTCGTGGAGCCACGAGCAGTACTTC. Translation gives CASSSDSWSHEQYF.

This clone showed up just once. The chain recombines TRBV11-2 with TRBJ1-4; weak D call: TRBD1 (5 bases). Germline V gives CDR1 SGHAT, CDR2 FQNNGV. V was clipped by 5 bases and J by 5 bases, with 18 bases between them. The CDR3 loop spans 16 amino acids. The CDR3 coding sequence is TGTGCCAGCAGCGCGGACACCTCCGGGCCGAATGAAAAACTGTTTTTT. Its protein is CASSADTSGPNEKLFF.

This clone occurred once. The chain joins TRBV14 to TRBJ2-7, with D hard to call. Germline assignment: CDR1 SGHDN and CDR2 FVKESK. The V gene lost 4 bases and the J gene lost 7 bases, with 14 bases spanning the gap. This CDR3 has 13 residues. CDR3 sequence reads: CASSPYLSGEQYF. As DNA, the CDR3 is TGTGCCAGCAGCCCCTACCTCTCGGGTGAGCAGTACTTC. The full variable domain, its missing parts supplied by reference TRBV14 and TRBJ2-7, is EAGVTQFPSHSVIEKGQTVTLRCDPISGHDNLYWYRRVMGKEIKFLLHFVKESKQDESGMPNNRFLAERTGGTYSTLKVQPAELEDSGVYFCASSPYLSGEQYFGPGTRLTVT.

The chain recombines TRBV10-2 with TRBJ2-5; maybe TRBD2 (5 bases). The length of the CDR3 is 17 residues. Per germline, CDR1 WSHSY and CDR2 SAAADI. Between the trimmed V and J ends, which lost 2 bases and 5 bases, there was a span of 21 bases. The CDR3 protein is CASSEPPVREGSETQYF. CDR3 coding DNA: TGCGCCAGCAGTGAGCCGCCAGTTCGGGAAGGTAGCGAGACCCAGTACTTC.

The chain carries TRBV29-1 and TRBJ2-5; 8 bases match TRBD2. CDR3 length equals 13 residues. Per germline, CDR1 SQVTM and CDR2 ANQGSEA. Unmatched junction bases numbered 2, after V lost 0 bases and J lost 5 bases. The CDR3 is CSVEDGGAETQYF. In nucleotides, the CDR3 is TGCAGCGTTGAAGACGGGGGGGCGGAGACCCAGTACTTC.

The chain recombines TRBV6-5 with TRBJ2-7, with 7 positions matching TRBD1. Germline lookup yields CDR1 MNHEY and CDR2 SVGAGI. This CDR3 has 14 amino acids. Trimming cost V 6 bases and J 3 bases; bases outside gene matches: 8. The CDR3 protein is CASRTQGQFYEQYF. As DNA, the CDR3 is TGTGCCAGCAGAACACAGGGACAGTTCTACGAGCAGTACTTC.

The chain joins TRBV5-4 to TRBJ1-1, with 12 bases fitting TRBD1. V lost 4 bases, J lost 3 bases, and 13 bases stayed unmatched. CDR1 and CDR2 from the germline V gene are SGHNT and YYREEE (reference sequence). The CDR3 has 18 amino acids. The CDR3: CASSPLPPGTGGDTEAFF. Here the CDR3 DNA reads TGTGCCAGCAGCCCCCTTCCCCCAGGGACAGGGGGCGACACTGAAGCTTTCTTT.

The CDR3 loop is CASSLRPGAYEQYF. For the CDR3, the DNA is TGTGCCAGCAGCTTAAGGCCGGGGGCCTACGAGCAGTACTTC. The rearrangement links TRBV7-8 to TRBJ2-7, with D perhaps matching TRBD2 (6 bases). This CDR3 region has 14 residues. Trimming removed 2 bases at V and 2 bases at J, with 10 bases between. The germline V gene encodes CDR1 SGHVS and CDR2 FQNEAQ.

The J gene is TRBJ2-5, the V gene TRBV28; 9 bases align to TRBD1. Germline values: CDR1 MDHEN, CDR2 SYDVKM. V lost 8 bases, J lost 0 bases, and 19 bases stayed unmatched. This CDR3 is 19 amino acids long. The CDR3 DNA reads as TGTGCCAGCCGGCGGTTTCCCGGGACAGGGATCGGGTACCAAGAGACCCAGTACTTC. Residues: CASRRFPGTGIGYQETQYF.